This TCR beta chain stems from a study of OX40 agonist ivuxolimab in advanced cancers. Overall study context: Patients were infused with ivuxolimab every 2 weeks at 0.01 to 10 mg/kg.

The repertoire was sequenced with immunoSEQ multiplex PCR; TCRdb's copy has only in-frame clones and lacks some. The sample holds roughly 50,000 clones, 88% seen once. This clone was counted only a few times. Its antigen is still unknown. Germline V lookup: CDR1 GTSNPN, CDR2 SVGIG (reference sequence). V shed 3 bases and J 12 bases; nucleotides not matched to a gene: 4. CDR3 length equals 11 residues. Study results and limitations: Clones of CD4+ and CD8+ blood T cells grew by week 6 at doses of 0.1 to 3.0 mg/kg. It was not determined which antigens were specifically recognized by the peripheral T cells that had undergone clonal expansion.

The gene calls are TRBV30 and TRBJ1-4, with 7 positions matching TRBD1. This TCR came from an adult with an advanced solid tumor such as melanoma, head and neck, liver or kidney cancer. This material consisted of CD4+ or CD8+ T cells sorted from blood, taken in a trial of the OX40 agonist ivuxolimab. The CDR3 spells CAWRQGLELFF. The DNA for the CDR3 is TGTGCCTGGAGACAGGGGTTGGAACTGTTTTTT. The whole variable domain, remainder taken from reference TRBV30 and TRBJ1-4, is SQTIHQWPATLVQPVGSPLSLECTVEGTSNPNLYWYRQAAGRGLQLLFYSVGIGQISSEVPQNLSASRPQDRQFILSSKKLLLSDSGFYLCAWRQGLELFFGSGTQLSVL.